Below are 18 T cell receptor beta chains sequenced from a single sample in a study of cytomegalovirus exposure and HLA in healthy donors. 13 Jbeta primers and 60 Vbeta primers were used for the PCR. Using immunoSEQ multiplex PCR, the repertoire was profiled, and TCRdb retains in-frame clones only, with some absent. The table has about 110,000 clones, around 80% seen once. Sequencing was carried out using PBMCs. The receptors were gathered from a man aged 30 to 45 in good health and CMV-seropositive.

V is TRBV9 and J is TRBJ1-2, with D perhaps TRBD1 (5 bases). Germline V gene sequence: CDR1 SGDLS, CDR2 YYNGEE. The CDR3 has 14 amino acids. The germline V and J ends were trimmed by 0 bases and 8 bases, with 14 bases remaining between them. The CDR3 region is CASSVDPAGQGYTF. The DNA for the CDR3 is TGTGCCAGCAGCGTAGATCCCGCAGGGCAGGGCTACACCTTC.

The J gene is TRBJ2-2, the V gene TRBV11-2; D not certain. V was shortened by 5 bases and J by 4 bases, with 11 bases between the two germline ends. Germline CDR1 and CDR2: SGHAT and FQNNGV. This CDR3 spans 14 amino acids. The CDR3 DNA sequence: TGTGCCAGCAGCCTCGACTTTGGCACCGGGGAGCTGTTTTTT. It is translated as CASSLDFGTGELFF.

V is TRBV2 and J is TRBJ2-5, with 9 bases fitting TRBD1. This CDR3 contains 15 residues. J was trimmed by 4 bases and V by 6 bases; bases with no gene match: 9. The germline V gene encodes CDR1 SNHLY and CDR2 FYNNEI. In nucleotides, the CDR3 is TGTGCCAGCAGCCGACAGGGGGAAAGCATAGAGACCCAGTACTTC. Residues: CASSRQGESIETQYF.

As for this clone: This sample includes further DNA sequences coding for the same CDR3. The chain carries TRBV10-3 and TRBJ2-1; 9 bases line up with TRBD1. The CDR3 is 14 residues long. V lost 5 bases to trimming and J lost 7 bases; unmatched junction nucleotides: 6. The germline gives CDR1 ENHRY, CDR2 SYGVKD. CDR3 sequence reads: CAISPGQGANEQFF. DNA of the CDR3: TGTGCCATCAGTCCGGGACAGGGAGCAAATGAGCAGTTCTTC.

V is TRBV4-2 and J is TRBJ2-1; 7 bases match TRBD2. CDR3 length: 15 residues. V shed 3 bases, J shed 5 bases, and the junction held 7 bases outside the gene matches. Germline CDR1 and CDR2: LGHNA and YNFKEQ. CDR3 nucleotides: TGTGCCAGCAGCCAGGAGGGGACTACCGACAATGAGCAGTTCTTC. Translation gives CASSQEGTTDNEQFF.

The V call is TRBV6-1, the J call TRBJ1-5; weak D call: TRBD1 (5 bases). CDR3 length: 14 residues. V was cut by 10 bases and J by 2 bases, with 15 bases left in between. The germline CDR1 and CDR2 sequences are MNHNS and SASEGT. The CDR3 DNA sequence: TGTGCCATTCGGGACTTAAATCGCAATCAGCCCCAGCATTTT. It yields the protein CAIRDLNRNQPQHF.

This sequence joins TRBV10-1 and TRBJ1-1; 10 bases map to TRBD1. Per the germline V gene, CDR1 is WNHNN and CDR2 is SYGVQD (reference sequence). The CDR3 runs to 13 residues. V gave up 5 bases and J gave up 6 bases; unmatched junction bases: 3. CDR3 sequence reads: CASSWDRGSEAFF. The CDR3, as DNA: TGCGCCAGCAGTTGGGACAGGGGCTCTGAAGCTTTCTTT.

This clone was detected a few times. Relative to the germline gene, one junction end is altered; a read error may explain this. The V gene is TRBV6-6, the J gene TRBJ2-6; D may be TRBD1 (6 bases). This CDR3 spans 16 amino acids. Germline loops: CDR1 MNHNY, CDR2 SVGAGI (reference sequence). The CDR3 loop reads CASSYSQGIGANGLTF. CDR3 coding DNA: TGTGCCAGCAGTTACTCACAGGGTATTGGGGCCAACGGCCTGACTTTC.

This clone was observed a single time. The chain uses TRBV10-3 and TRBJ2-7; D is unresolved. The CDR3 has 12 amino acids. V shed 8 bases and J shed 1 base, with 9 bases lying between them. CDR1 and CDR2 (germline): ENHRY, SYGVKD. For the CDR3, the DNA is TGTGCCATCGCGCGGCAGTCCTACGAGCAGTACTTC. Translation gives CAIARQSYEQYF.

The V call is TRBV4-1, the J call TRBJ2-2; a possible D gene is TRBD2 (6 bases). CDR1 is MGHRA, CDR2 YSYEKL, per germline. This CDR3 region has 17 residues. Trimming pared 1 base from V and 4 bases from J, leaving 16 bases between. The chain's CDR3 is CASSQARLRGGTGELFF. Here the CDR3 DNA reads TGCGCCAGCAGCCAAGCCCGCTTGCGGGGAGGCACCGGGGAGCTGTTTTTT.

Notes on this clone: Its ends do not fully match the called genes, so a read error is possible. CDR3 in amino acids: CATSMGGRSTDTQYF. CDR3 in DNA: TGTGCCACCAGTATGGGGGGAAGGAGCACAGATACGCAGTATTTT. The rearrangement uses TRBV28 and TRBJ2-3; maybe TRBD2 (6 bases). The germline CDR1 and CDR2 sequences are MDHEN and SYDVKM. The CDR3 has 15 residues. Using reference TRBV28 and TRBJ2-3 for the parts outside the CDR3, the full variable domain is DVKVTQSSRYLVKRTGEKVFLECVQDMDHENMFWYRQDPGLGLRLIYFSYDVKMKEKGDIPEGYSVSREKKERFSLILESASTNQTSMYLCATSMGGRSTDTQYFGPGTRLTVL.

The rearrangement links TRBV2 to TRBJ1-1, with unresolved D. Trimming took 7 bases from V and 1 from J, leaving 7 bases between them. This CDR3 is built from 12 residues. The germline gives CDR1 SNHLY, CDR2 FYNNEI. As DNA, the CDR3 is TGTGCCAGCAAATGGGCGAACACTGAAGCTTTCTTT. Its protein product is CASKWANTEAFF.

The gene calls are TRBV28 and TRBJ2-2; 7 nucleotides match TRBD2. The CDR3 loop spans 13 amino acids. The junction had 5 bases not matched to a gene; V was cut back by 9 bases and J by 4 bases. Germline values: CDR1 MDHEN, CDR2 SYDVKM. In DNA, the CDR3 is TGTGCCAGTACTAGCGCAGTCACCGGGGAGCTGTTTTTT. It is translated as CASTSAVTGELFF.

The chain joins TRBV4-1 to TRBJ1-6; D uncertain. V dropped 3 bases and J dropped 3 bases, with 12 bases sitting between them. Looked up from germline, CDR1 is MGHRA and CDR2 is YSYEKL. This CDR3 region has 16 residues. The CDR3 protein is CASSHLTEGYNSPLHF. In DNA form, the CDR3 reads TGCGCCAGCAGCCACTTAACAGAGGGCTATAATTCACCCCTCCACTTT.

The chain carries TRBV30 and TRBJ1-1; TRBD1 might be the D (6 bases). Germline CDR1 GTSNPN, CDR2 SVGIG (reference sequence). This CDR3 is 14 amino acids long. Trimming removed 6 bases at V and 1 base at J, with 15 bases between. The CDR3 region has the DNA TGTGCCTGCTGCGCCGGGACAAAGAACACTGAAGCTTTCTTT. Residues: CACCAGTKNTEAFF.

V gene TRBV27 combines with J gene TRBJ1-2; TRBD1 might be the D (6 bases). V lost 6 bases and J 4 bases, leaving 12 bases between the germline ends. Germline loops: CDR1 MNHEY, CDR2 SMNVEV (reference sequence). The CDR3 runs 13 residues. CDR3 sequence: CASSPDRSYGYTF. The CDR3 DNA follows: TGTGCCAGCAGCCCGGACAGATCCTATGGCTACACCTTC.

The CDR3 loop reads CASSPGRSLSSGNTIYF. The CDR3 bases are TGCGCCAGCAGCCCAGGGAGGAGCCTTAGCTCTGGAAACACCATATATTTT. The chain combines TRBV5-1 with TRBJ1-3; TRBD1 is a possible D gene (5 bases). Looked up from germline, CDR1 is SGHRS and CDR2 is YFSETQ. V gave up 4 bases and J gave up 0 bases, with 17 bases separating them. This CDR3 spans 17 amino acids.

The CDR3 protein is CSVDRDRYNEQFF. The CDR3 DNA is TGCAGCGTTGATAGGGACAGATACAATGAGCAGTTCTTC. V is TRBV29-1 and J is TRBJ2-1, with 7 bases fitting TRBD1. With 3 bases clipped from V and 4 bases from J, the junction kept 3 bases outside the gene matches. The germline V gene has CDR1 SQVTM and CDR2 ANQGSEA. The CDR3 contains 13 residues.